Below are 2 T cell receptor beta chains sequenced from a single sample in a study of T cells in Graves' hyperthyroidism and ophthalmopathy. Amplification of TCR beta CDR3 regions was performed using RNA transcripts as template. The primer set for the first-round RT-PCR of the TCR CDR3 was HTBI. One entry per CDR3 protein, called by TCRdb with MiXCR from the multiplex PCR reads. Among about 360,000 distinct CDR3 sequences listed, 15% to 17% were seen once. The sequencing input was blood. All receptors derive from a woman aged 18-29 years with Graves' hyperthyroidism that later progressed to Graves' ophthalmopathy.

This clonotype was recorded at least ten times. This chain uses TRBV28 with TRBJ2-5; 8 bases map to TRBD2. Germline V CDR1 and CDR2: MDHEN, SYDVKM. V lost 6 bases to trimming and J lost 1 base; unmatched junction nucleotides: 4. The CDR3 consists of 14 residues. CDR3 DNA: TGTGCCAGCAGGGGGGGGACTAGCCAAGAGACCCAGTACTTC. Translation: CASRGGTSQETQYF.

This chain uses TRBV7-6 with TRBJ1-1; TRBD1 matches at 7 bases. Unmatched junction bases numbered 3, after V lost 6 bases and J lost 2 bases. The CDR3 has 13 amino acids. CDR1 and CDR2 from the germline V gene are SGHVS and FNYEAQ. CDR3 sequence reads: CASRYRGNTEAFF. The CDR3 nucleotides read TGTGCCAGCAGATACAGGGGTAACACTGAAGCTTTCTTT.